The TCR beta chain described here comes from a study of cytomegalovirus exposure and HLA in healthy donors. Study context: In an earlier analysis, around 100 million unique TCR beta sequences were found from some 170 million T cells. The study's findings and limits: Earlier findings revealed that most TCR beta V segments proved productive either about 87% or about 30% of the time. Among the CMV-associated chains, three were confirmed in vitro as specific for CMV antigens.

PCR used 60 Vbeta primers and 13 Jbeta primers. Methods used by the authors: Later work found approximately 80 million unique TCR beta chains, with 9.5 million to 11 million shared. Generated by immunoSEQ multiplex PCR, the TCRdb table keeps only in-frame clones and is missing some. Clonal size and the V and J genes are those of that table, whereas D and trimming came from the DNA. The sample holds a few hundred thousand clones; about 70% are singletons and the top ten take approximately 1.7%. Note on this clone: Its antigen is undetermined.

The CDR3 loop spans 16 amino acids. CDR1 and CDR2 (germline): MNHEY, SMNVEV (reference sequence). The trim removed 3 bases at V and 4 bases at J, leaving 8 bases unmatched. The source material was PBMCs. The sequence derives from a woman younger than 45 in good health and CMV-seronegative. This sequence joins TRBV27 and TRBJ2-3, with TRBD2 matching 9 bases. The CDR3 sequence is CASSFIAGGVADTQYF. The CDR3 nucleotides are TGTGCCAGCAGTTTTATCGCGGGAGGGGTGGCAGATACGCAGTATTTT.